Each of the 18 T cell receptor beta chains below was sequenced from the same sample in a study of T-cell reconstitution after alpha-beta-depleted transplantation in children. A TCRbeta library incorporating unique molecular identifiers was prepared. Each CDR3 protein gets one entry after TCRdb re-called the PCR reads with MiXCR. This table holds over 200,000 distinct CDR3 sequences, under 9.5% found once. The sequenced sample was PBMCs from the stem cell graft donor, obtained from the stem cell graft. These receptors all come from a human donor who donated a stem cell graft to a child with acute lymphoblastic leukemia.

This clonotype was found a few times. V usage is TRBV5-5 and J usage is TRBJ1-3, with TRBD1 matching over 9 bases. V dropped 4 bases and J dropped 4; count of bases not matched to a gene: 12. Looked up from germline, CDR1 is SGHKS and CDR2 is YYEKEE (reference sequence). This CDR3 is built from 17 residues. The CDR3 DNA reads as TGTGCCAGCAGCCCACAAATGACAGGGGGTGCGGGAAACACCATATATTTT. It is translated as CASSPQMTGGAGNTIYF.

The CDR3 here is CSVERQGSTDTQYF. CDR3 nucleotides: TGCAGCGTTGAACGGCAGGGGAGCACAGATACGCAGTATTTT. The chain links TRBV29-1 to TRBJ2-3; TRBD1 might be the D (6 bases). The CDR3 sequence is 14 residues long. Trimming took 2 bases from V and 0 from J, leaving 9 bases between them. Per germline, CDR1 SQVTM and CDR2 ANQGSEA.

There are many counts of this clonotype. V usage is TRBV13 and J usage is TRBJ2-3; TRBD2 matches 7 bases. Germline V gene sequence: CDR1 PRHDT, CDR2 FYEKMQ (reference sequence). The CDR3 runs 15 residues. With V trimmed by 5 bases and J by 2 bases, 7 bases remained unmatched. CDR3 sequence (DNA): TGTGCCAGCAGCACCCGGGACTACCACACAGATACGCAGTATTTT. Translating gives CASSTRDYHTDTQYF.

The CDR3 loop reads CASSQDRAGSGELFF. CDR3 DNA: TGCGCCAGCAGCCAAGATAGGGCAGGGTCCGGGGAGCTGTTTTTT. The chain recombines TRBV4-3 with TRBJ2-2; D might be TRBD1 (5 bases). V gave up 0 bases and J gave up 6 bases, with 11 bases separating them. The CDR3 spans 15 residues. Germline V gene sequence: CDR1 LGHNA, CDR2 YSLEER.

This rearrangement joins TRBV21-1 to TRBJ2-3; the table names TRBD2, a call not compared with the DNA. TRBV21-1 is designated a pseudogene. The CDR3 is made up of 16 amino acids. The CDR3 region has the DNA TGTGCCAGCAGCCCTACCAGGGCCGGGTCGGCAGATACGCAGTATTTT. This sequence encodes CASSPTRAGSADTQYF.

This clonotype was seen ten or more times. The CDR3 coding sequence is TGCGCCAGCAGCTTGTTGAGGGCGGAAGATACGCAGTATTTT. This translates into CASSLLRAEDTQYF. This chain links TRBV5-1 with TRBJ2-3; the D gene is possibly TRBD2 (5 bases). V was pared by 1 base and J by 5 bases, with 11 bases between. CDR3 length: 14 amino acids. Germline CDR1 and CDR2: SGHRS and YFSETQ.

This clonotype was detected a few times. The rearrangement joins TRBV11-3 to TRBJ2-3; D may be TRBD2 (5 bases). With 2 bases removed from V and 1 base from J, the gap between germline ends came to 7 bases. Germline V CDR1 and CDR2: SGHNT, YENEEA. The CDR3 covers 14 residues. The CDR3 DNA follows: TGTGCCAGCAGCTTACGGGGAGGCACAGATACGCAGTATTTT. This codes for CASSLRGGTDTQYF. Combining the CDR3 with reference TRBV11-3 and TRBJ2-3 gives the whole variable domain EAGVVQSPRYKIIEKKQPVAFWCNPISGHNTLYWYLQNLGQGPELLIRYENEEAVDDSQLPKDRFSAERLKGVDSTLKIQPAELGDSAVYLCASSLRGGTDTQYFGPGTRLTVL.

V usage is TRBV6-1 and J usage is TRBJ2-3, with 7 positions matching TRBD2. The CDR3 has 16 amino acids. The V and J ends lost 5 bases and 3 bases, in that order; junction bases with no gene match: 11. The V gene's germline CDR1 is MNHNS and CDR2 SASEGT. The CDR3 loop reads CASSPRRGVLTDTQYF. DNA for the CDR3: TGTGCCAGCAGTCCCCGCCGGGGGGTTCTGACAGATACGCAGTATTTT.

At least ten counts were recorded for this clonotype. The J gene is TRBJ2-1, the V gene TRBV6-5; D gene uncertain. CDR1 and CDR2 (germline): MNHEY, SVGAGI. This CDR3 comprises 16 residues. V was trimmed by 0 bases and J by 0 bases, leaving 9 bases between them. The CDR3 DNA is TGTGCCAGCAGTTACTCGGCATTATCCTCCTACAATGAGCAGTTCTTC. Its translation: CASSYSALSSYNEQFF.

The gene calls are TRBV3-1 and TRBJ1-4, with TRBD1 as a possible D gene (5 bases). Germline V gene data show CDR1 as LGHDT and CDR2 as YNNKEL (reference sequence). The CDR3 contains 14 residues. Trimming removed 2 bases from V and 5 bases from J, with 9 bases in between. The DNA of the CDR3 is TGTGCCAGCAGCCAATGGACAATGAATGAAAAACTGTTTTTT. Amino acid sequence: CASSQWTMNEKLFF.

At least ten counts were recorded for this clonotype. The chain recombines TRBV25-1 with TRBJ2-2; the D gene could be TRBD1 or TRBD2 (5 bases each). Trimming removed 3 bases from V and 4 bases from J, with 12 bases in between. CDR3 length: 15 amino acids. Germline lookup yields CDR1 MGHDK and CDR2 SYGVNS. CDR3 loop: CASSDGGWGTGELFF. DNA of the CDR3: TGTGCCAGCAGTGATGGGGGATGGGGCACCGGGGAGCTGTTTTTT.

This clonotype was seen repeatedly, ten times or more. V and J are TRBV5-4 and TRBJ1-4; 7 nucleotides match TRBD1. Germline-derived CDR1 and CDR2 are SGHNT and YYREEE (reference sequence). The CDR3 covers 15 residues. The ends lost 4 bases at V and 5 bases at J; junction bases unmatched: 8. In DNA form, the CDR3 reads TGTGCCAGCAGCGTAAACAGGGGTTTAAATGAAAAACTGTTTTTT. It yields the protein CASSVNRGLNEKLFF.

This clonotype was detected only a few times. This chain connects TRBV5-1 to TRBJ2-4; no reliable D call. This CDR3 has 13 residues. V lost 2 bases, J lost 5 bases, and 8 bases lay in between. Germline values: CDR1 SGHRS, CDR2 YFSETQ. CDR3 bases: TGCGCCAGCAGCTTATACGGGCAAAACATTCAGTACTTC. It specifies CASSLYGQNIQYF.

This clonotype was picked up one time. The rearrangement joins TRBV15 to TRBJ2-2; no clear D. The CDR3 loop spans 14 amino acids. CDR1 is LNHNV and CDR2 is YYDKDF in the germline V gene (reference sequence). The germline V and J ends were trimmed by 0 bases and 6 bases, with 8 bases remaining between them. CDR3 amino acids: CATSREVRAGELFF. The CDR3 DNA reads TGTGCCACCAGCAGAGAAGTAAGGGCCGGGGAGCTGTTTTTT.

The chain carries TRBV12-3 or TRBV12-4 and TRBJ1-6; the D gene is possibly TRBD1 (6 bases). The ends were cut back, 5 bases at V and 7 bases at J, with 9 bases in the middle. The CDR3 totals 13 residues. CDR3 loop: CASSTGTNSPLHF. The DNA for the CDR3 is TGTGCCAGCAGTACAGGGACAAATTCACCCCTCCACTTT.

This clonotype was counted between two and nine times. CDR3 amino acids: CSARGEWGDTDADTQYF. The CDR3 coding sequence is TGCAGTGCTAGGGGGGAGTGGGGGGACACTGACGCAGATACGCAGTATTTT. The chain recombines TRBV20-1 with TRBJ2-3; either TRBD1 or TRBD2 may supply D (6 bases each). CDR1 is DFQATT, CDR2 SNEGSKA, per germline (reference sequence). There are 17 residues in the CDR3. Trimming shortened V by 3 bases and J by 4 bases, and 23 bases separated the two germline ends.

This clonotype was recorded at least ten times. The chain joins TRBV5-1 to TRBJ2-5; unclear D gene. CDR1 SGHRS and CDR2 YFSETQ come from the germline V gene. V shed 6 bases and J shed 5 bases, with 14 bases lying between them. The CDR3 spans 13 residues. The DNA for the CDR3 is TGCGCCAGCATGGAGAGCGACGGGGAGACCCAGTACTTC. This encodes CASMESDGETQYF. Full variable domain (rest looked up from reference TRBV5-1 and TRBJ2-5): KAGVTQTPRYLIKTRGQQVTLSCSPISGHRSVSWYQQTPGQGLQFLFEYFSETQRNKGNFPGRFSGRQFSNSRSEMNVSTLELGDSALYLCASMESDGETQYFGPGTRLLVL.

This clonotype was seen repeatedly, ten times or more. For the CDR3, the DNA is TGCAGCGTTGATTCGGCAGGCGAGCAGTACTTC. The encoded protein is CSVDSAGEQYF. V is TRBV29-1 and J is TRBJ2-7; no clear D. Looked up from germline, CDR1 is SQVTM and CDR2 is ANQGSEA. V lost 3 bases and J lost 6, with 9 bases in between. This CDR3 has 11 amino acids.